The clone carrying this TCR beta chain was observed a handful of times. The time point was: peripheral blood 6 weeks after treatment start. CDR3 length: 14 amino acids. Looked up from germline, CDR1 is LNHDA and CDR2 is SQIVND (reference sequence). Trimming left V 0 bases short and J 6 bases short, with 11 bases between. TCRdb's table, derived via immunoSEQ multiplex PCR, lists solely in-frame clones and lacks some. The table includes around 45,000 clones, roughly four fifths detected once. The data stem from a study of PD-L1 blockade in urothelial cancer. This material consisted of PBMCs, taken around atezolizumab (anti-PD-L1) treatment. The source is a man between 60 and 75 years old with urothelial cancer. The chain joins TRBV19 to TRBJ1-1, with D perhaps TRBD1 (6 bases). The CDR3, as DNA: TGTGCCAGTAGTATAGATTACAGGGTCTCTGAAGCTTTCTTT. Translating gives CASSIDYRVSEAFF.